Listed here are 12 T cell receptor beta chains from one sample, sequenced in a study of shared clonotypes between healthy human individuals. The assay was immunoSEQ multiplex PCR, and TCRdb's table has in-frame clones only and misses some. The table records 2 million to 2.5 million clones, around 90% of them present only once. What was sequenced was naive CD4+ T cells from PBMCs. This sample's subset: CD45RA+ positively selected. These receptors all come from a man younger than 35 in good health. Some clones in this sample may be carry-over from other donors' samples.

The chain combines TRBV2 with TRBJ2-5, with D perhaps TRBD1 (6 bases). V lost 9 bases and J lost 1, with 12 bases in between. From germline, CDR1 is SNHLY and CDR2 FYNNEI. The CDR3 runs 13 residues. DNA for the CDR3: TGTGCCAGGAGAGGACAGCGCCAAGAGACCCAGTACTTC. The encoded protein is CARRGQRQETQYF.

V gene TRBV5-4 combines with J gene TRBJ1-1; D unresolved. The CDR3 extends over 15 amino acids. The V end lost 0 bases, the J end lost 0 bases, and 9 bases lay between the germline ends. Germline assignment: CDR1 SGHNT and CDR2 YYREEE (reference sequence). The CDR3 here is CASSLEVTVNTEAFF. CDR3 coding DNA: TGTGCCAGCAGCTTGGAAGTTACCGTGAACACTGAAGCTTTCTTT.

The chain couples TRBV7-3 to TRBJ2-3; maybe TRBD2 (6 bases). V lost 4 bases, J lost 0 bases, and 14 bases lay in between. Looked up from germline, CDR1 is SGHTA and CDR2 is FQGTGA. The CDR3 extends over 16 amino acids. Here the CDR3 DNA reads TGTGCCAGCAGCTATCGGGAGCCTAGGAGCACAGATACGCAGTATTTT. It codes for CASSYREPRSTDTQYF.

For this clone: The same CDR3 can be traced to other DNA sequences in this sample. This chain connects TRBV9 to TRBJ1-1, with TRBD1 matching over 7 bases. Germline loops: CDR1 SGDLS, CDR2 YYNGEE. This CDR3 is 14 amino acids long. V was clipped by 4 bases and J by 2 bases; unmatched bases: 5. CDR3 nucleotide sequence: TGTGCCAGCAGCCCCTGGACAGGAAACACTGAAGCTTTCTTT. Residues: CASSPWTGNTEAFF.

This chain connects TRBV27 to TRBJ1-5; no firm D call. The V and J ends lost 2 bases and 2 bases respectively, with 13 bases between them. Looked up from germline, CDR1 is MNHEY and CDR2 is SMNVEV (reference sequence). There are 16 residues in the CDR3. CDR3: CASSLRYPFGNQPQHF. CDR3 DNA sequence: TGTGCCAGCAGTTTAAGGTATCCTTTTGGCAATCAGCCCCAGCATTTT.

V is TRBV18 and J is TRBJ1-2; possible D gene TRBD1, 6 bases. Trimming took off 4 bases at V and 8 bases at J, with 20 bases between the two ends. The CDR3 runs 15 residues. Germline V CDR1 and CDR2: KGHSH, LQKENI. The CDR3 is CASSRNRDIGVGYTF. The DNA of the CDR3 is TGTGCCAGCTCACGGAACCGGGACATCGGAGTAGGCTACACCTTC. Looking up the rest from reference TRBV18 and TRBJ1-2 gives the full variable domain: NAGVMQNPRHLVRRRGQEARLRCSPMKGHSHVYWYRQLPEEGLKFMVYLQKENIIDESGMPKERFSAEFPKEGPSILRIQQVVRGDSAAYFCASSRNRDIGVGYTFGSGTRLTVV.

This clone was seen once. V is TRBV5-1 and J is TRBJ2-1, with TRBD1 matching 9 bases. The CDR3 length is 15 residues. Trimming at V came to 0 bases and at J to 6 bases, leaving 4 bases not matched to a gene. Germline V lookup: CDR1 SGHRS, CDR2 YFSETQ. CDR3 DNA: TGCGCCAGCAGCTTGGCCCGGACAGGGGCCAATGAGCAGTTCTTC. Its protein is CASSLARTGANEQFF.

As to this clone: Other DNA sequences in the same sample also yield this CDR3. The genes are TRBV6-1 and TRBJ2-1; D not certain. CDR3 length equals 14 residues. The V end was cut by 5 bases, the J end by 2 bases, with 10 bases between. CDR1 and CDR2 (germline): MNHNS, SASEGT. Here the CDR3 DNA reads TGTGCCAGCAGTCCCGGAACTACCTACAATGAGCAGTTCTTC. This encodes CASSPGTTYNEQFF.

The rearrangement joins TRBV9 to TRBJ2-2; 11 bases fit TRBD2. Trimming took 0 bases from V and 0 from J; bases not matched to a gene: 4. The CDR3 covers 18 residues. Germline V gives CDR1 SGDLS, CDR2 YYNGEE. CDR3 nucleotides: TGTGCCAGCAGCGTAGCTAGGGGACTAGCGGCGAACACCGGGGAGCTGTTTTTT. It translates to CASSVARGLAANTGELFF.

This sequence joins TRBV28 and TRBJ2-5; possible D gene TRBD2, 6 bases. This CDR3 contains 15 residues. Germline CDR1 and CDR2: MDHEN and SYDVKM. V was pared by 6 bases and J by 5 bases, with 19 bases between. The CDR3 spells CASSRGLRPKETQYF. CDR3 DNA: TGTGCCAGCAGCCGGGGACTCCGCCCCAAGGAGACCCAGTACTTC.

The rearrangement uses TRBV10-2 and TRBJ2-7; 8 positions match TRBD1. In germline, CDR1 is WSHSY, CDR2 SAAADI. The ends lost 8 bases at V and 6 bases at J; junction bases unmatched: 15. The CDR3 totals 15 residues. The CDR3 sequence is CASARSQTGAGEQYF. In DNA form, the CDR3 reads TGCGCCAGCGCTCGATCTCAGACAGGGGCGGGCGAGCAGTACTTC.

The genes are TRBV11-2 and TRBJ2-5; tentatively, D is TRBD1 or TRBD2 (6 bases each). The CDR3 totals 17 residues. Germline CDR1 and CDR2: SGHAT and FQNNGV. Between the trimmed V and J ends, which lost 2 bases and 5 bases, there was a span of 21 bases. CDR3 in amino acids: CASSLRNSPGAGETQYF. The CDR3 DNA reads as TGTGCCAGCAGCTTAAGAAACAGCCCGGGGGCGGGGGAGACCCAGTACTTC.